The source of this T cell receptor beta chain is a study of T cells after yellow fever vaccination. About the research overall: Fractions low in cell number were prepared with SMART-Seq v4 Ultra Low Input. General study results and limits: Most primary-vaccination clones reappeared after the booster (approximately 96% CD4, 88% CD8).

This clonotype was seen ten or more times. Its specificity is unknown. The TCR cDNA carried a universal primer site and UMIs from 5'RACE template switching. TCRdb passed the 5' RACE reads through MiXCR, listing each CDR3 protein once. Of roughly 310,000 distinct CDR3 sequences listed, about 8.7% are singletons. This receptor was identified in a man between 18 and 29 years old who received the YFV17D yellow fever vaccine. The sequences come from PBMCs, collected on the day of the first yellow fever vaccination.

This CDR3 reads CASSPNEKLFF. The CDR3 DNA reads TGTGCCAGCAGTCCTAATGAAAAACTGTTTTTT. The chain carries TRBV12-3 or TRBV12-4 and TRBJ1-4; D is unclear. The length of the CDR3 is 11 residues. Trimming shortened V by 5 bases and J by 3 bases, and 1 base separated the two germline ends.